What follows are 17 T cell receptor beta chains derived from one specimen sequenced in a study of shared clonotypes between healthy human individuals. TCRdb's table, derived via immunoSEQ multiplex PCR, lists solely in-frame clones and lacks some. Of about 960,000 clones in the sample, more than 75% were seen once. Sequencing used memory CD4+ T cells sorted from blood. Subset given: CD45RA-negative fraction. These receptors were obtained from a man in his late teens or twenties in good health.

About this clone itself: The same CDR3 is also encoded by other DNA sequences in this sample. The chain recombines TRBV18 with TRBJ2-5; D is unclear. Per the germline V gene, CDR1 is KGHSH and CDR2 is LQKENI. Trimming left V 2 bases short and J 1 base short, with 8 bases between. CDR3 length: 14 residues. The CDR3 loop is CASSPIRAQETQYF. The CDR3 DNA reads TGTGCCAGCTCACCAATCCGGGCCCAAGAGACCCAGTACTTC.

The chain recombines TRBV9 with TRBJ2-7; TRBD1 is a possible D gene (6 bases). Per the germline V gene, CDR1 is SGDLS and CDR2 is YYNGEE. V was clipped by 0 bases and J by 0 bases, with 7 bases between them. The CDR3 has 14 residues. CDR3 sequence (DNA): TGTGCCAGCAGCGTAGAGGACAGCTCCTACGAGCAGTACTTC. As protein: CASSVEDSSYEQYF.

V gene TRBV27 combines with J gene TRBJ1-5; D is unresolved. CDR3 length: 13 amino acids. V was shortened by 3 bases and J by 3 bases, with 6 bases between the two germline ends. Germline V gene data show CDR1 as MNHEY and CDR2 as SMNVEV (reference sequence). The CDR3 nucleotides read TGTGCCAGCAGTTTGCAGATCAATCAGCCCCAGCATTTT. Protein product: CASSLQINQPQHF.

The chain is built from TRBV18 and TRBJ1-2; 11 nucleotides line up with TRBD1. CDR3 length equals 15 residues. Germline V gene lookup returns CDR1 KGHSH and CDR2 LQKENI. The ends lost 3 bases at V and 7 bases at J; junction bases unmatched: 7. The CDR3, as DNA: TGTGCCAGCTCACCGTCCGGACAGGGGGCGCGTGGCTACACCTTC. Protein: CASSPSGQGARGYTF.

Comment on this clone: Just one base apart from a much larger clone, this may be a read error. The V and J genes are TRBV18 and TRBJ2-7, with a weak D call TRBD1 (6 bases). The CDR3 loop spans 13 amino acids. V was trimmed by 4 bases and J by 6 bases, leaving 13 bases between them. Germline V CDR1 and CDR2: KGHSH, LQKENI. For the CDR3, the DNA is TGTGCCAGCTCACAACAGGGAATTGGCGAGCAGTACTTC. Encoded protein: CASSQQGIGEQYF.

This chain uses TRBV4-3 with TRBJ1-6; 8 bases agree with TRBD1. The CDR3 totals 18 residues. J lost 6 bases, V lost 0 bases, and 10 bases had no gene match. Germline lookup yields CDR1 LGHNA and CDR2 YSLEER. The CDR3: CASSQDRWGTGFNSPLHF. CDR3 in DNA: TGCGCCAGCAGCCAAGATCGGTGGGGGACAGGTTTTAATTCACCCCTCCACTTT.

The chain is built from TRBV6-5 and TRBJ2-7; weak D call: TRBD2 (5 bases). The CDR3 runs to 15 residues. Trimming took off 0 bases at V and 5 bases at J, with 14 bases between the two ends. In germline, CDR1 is MNHEY, CDR2 SVGAGI. As DNA, the CDR3 is TGTGCCAGCAGTTACTCAAGAGGGAGTAGACACGAGCAGTACTTC. Amino acids: CASSYSRGSRHEQYF.

The sample holds one count of this clone. V usage is TRBV7-2 and J usage is TRBJ1-1; tentative D call: TRBD1 (5 bases). CDR3 length equals 13 residues. Germline-derived CDR1 and CDR2 are SGHTA and FQGNSA. Trimming cost V 1 base and J 4 bases, with 7 bases left between them. The CDR3 nucleotides are TGTGCCAGCAGCTTAGTGGGGGTCACTGAAGCTTTCTTT. This encodes CASSLVGVTEAFF.

For this clone: A read error may account for a junction end that differs from germline. The J gene is TRBJ1-4, the V gene TRBV28; 11 nucleotides align to TRBD1. The CDR3 loop spans 15 amino acids. Germline V gene data show CDR1 as MDHEN and CDR2 as SYDVKM. CDR3 region: CASSLDGQGASGVIF. CDR3 in DNA: TGTGCCAGCAGTTTAGATGGACAGGGGGCTTCAGGGGTGATTTTT.

The chain employs TRBV5-1 and TRBJ1-1; D uncertain. V shed 4 bases and J shed 3 bases, with 10 bases lying between them. The CDR3 contains 13 residues. CDR1 is SGHRS and CDR2 is YFSETQ in the germline V gene. Here the CDR3 reads CASSPVVDTEAFF. CDR3 bases: TGCGCCAGCAGCCCAGTTGTCGACACTGAAGCTTTCTTT.

The chain couples TRBV5-4 to TRBJ1-2, with TRBD1 matching 8 bases. The CDR3 spans 14 residues. Per the germline V gene, CDR1 is SGHNT and CDR2 is YYREEE (reference sequence). Losses at the gene ends were 5 bases for V and 5 bases for J; bases not matched to a gene: 8. This CDR3 reads CASRPGGARYGYTF. The CDR3 nucleotides read TGTGCCAGCAGGCCAGGGGGCGCGAGGTATGGCTACACCTTC.

The V gene is TRBV27, the J gene TRBJ1-4; possible D gene TRBD1, 5 bases. Germline V CDR1 and CDR2: MNHEY, SMNVEV (reference sequence). Trimming removed 8 bases at V and 8 bases at J, with 18 bases between. This CDR3 is 14 amino acids long. CDR3 DNA sequence: TGTGCCAGCTCAAGGGGTGCGACTGGAGAAAAACTGTTTTTT. Encoded protein: CASSRGATGEKLFF.

The rearrangement links TRBV30 to TRBJ1-5; maybe TRBD1 (5 bases). CDR3 length: 18 amino acids. Trimming took off 0 bases at V and 5 bases at J, with 23 bases between the two ends. Germline CDR1 and CDR2: GTSNPN and SVGIG (reference sequence). The CDR3 DNA reads as TGTGCCTGGAGTGTCTGGAAATCAGGGAATCCGTTTTATCAGCCCCAGCATTTT. Its protein is CAWSVWKSGNPFYQPQHF.

The CDR3 loop is CASSLRRGYEQYF. The CDR3 nucleotides are TGTGCCAGCAGCTTAAGGAGGGGTTACGAGCAGTACTTC. The chain combines TRBV7-2 with TRBJ2-7, with D perhaps TRBD2 (6 bases). The V end was cut by 2 bases, the J end by 4 bases, with 9 bases between. Per germline, CDR1 SGHTA and CDR2 FQGNSA. CDR3 size: 13 residues. The complete variable domain, with remaining parts taken from reference TRBV7-2 and TRBJ2-7, reads GAGVSQSPSNKVTEKGKDVELRCDPISGHTALYWYRQSLGQGLEFLIYFQGNSAPDKSGLPSDRFSAERTGGSVSTLTIQRTQQEDSAVYLCASSLRRGYEQYFGPGTRLTVT.

The gene calls are TRBV19 and TRBJ1-5; the D gene is possibly TRBD1 (5 bases). Germline lookup yields CDR1 LNHDA and CDR2 SQIVND (reference sequence). V was pared by 0 bases and J by 7 bases, with 16 bases between. The CDR3 is 16 amino acids. DNA of the CDR3: TGTGCCAGTAGTATAGATCGGAAAGGGGCGGGCCAGCCCCAGCATTTT. It yields the protein CASSIDRKGAGQPQHF.

This clone was counted once. This chain links TRBV30 with TRBJ1-2; D unclear. The CDR3 sequence is 14 residues long. V lost 3 bases to trimming and J lost 1 base, with 12 bases between them. Per germline, CDR1 GTSNPN and CDR2 SVGIG (reference sequence). The CDR3 nucleotides are TGTGCCTGGAGACAAGCGGGTCTTAACTATGGCTACACCTTC. This translates into CAWRQAGLNYGYTF.

V is TRBV30 and J is TRBJ1-1; TRBD1 aligns across 7 bases. The V gene's germline CDR1 is GTSNPN and CDR2 SVGIG (reference sequence). CDR3 length: 13 residues. The junction had 8 bases not matched to a gene; V was cut back by 6 bases and J by 4 bases. In DNA, the CDR3 is TGTGCCTGCACGACAGGGATGGCCACTGAAGCTTTCTTT. Translated: CACTTGMATEAFF.